These 27 T cell receptor beta chains were all obtained from the same sample, sequenced in a study of T-cell reconstitution after alpha-beta-depleted transplantation in children. Preparation of the TCRbeta library involved a method that used unique molecular identifiers. TCRdb reprocessed the PCR reads with MiXCR, giving one entry per CDR3 protein. The table records about 460,000 distinct CDR3 sequences, 11% of them present only once. This specimen consisted of PBMCs, mostly from graft donor cells, obtained 180 days after TCRalphabeta/CD19-depleted stem cell transplant. Receptor source: a female patient aged 2-15 years who had a stem cell transplant for aplastic anemia, so the T cells may come from the graft donor.

This clonotype was detected a few times. The rearrangement links TRBV15 to TRBJ1-4; no clear D. V was shortened by 0 bases and J by 4 bases, with 12 bases between the two germline ends. CDR1 LNHNV and CDR2 YYDKDF come from the germline V gene (reference sequence). This CDR3 spans 16 amino acids. Here the CDR3 reads CATSRDHIRNNEKLFF. Here the CDR3 DNA reads TGTGCCACCAGCAGAGATCACATACGAAATAATGAAAAACTGTTTTTT.

This clonotype was observed a single time. The junction departs from germline at one end; a sequencing error may be responsible. V gene TRBV6-5 combines with J gene TRBJ1-3, with unresolved D. CDR1 is MNHEY, CDR2 SVGAGI, per germline. The CDR3 runs 16 residues. The CDR3 spells CASSYRPINSGTTIYF. The CDR3 region has the DNA TGTGCCAGCAGTTACAGACCGATAAACTCTGGAACCACCATATATTTT.

The rearrangement joins TRBV27 to TRBJ1-1; D might be TRBD1 (5 bases). CDR3 length equals 13 residues. Trimming left V 6 bases short and J 3 bases short, with 11 bases between. The germline gives CDR1 MNHEY, CDR2 SMNVEV (reference sequence). CDR3 sequence: CASSRAGYTEAFF. CDR3 in DNA: TGTGCCAGCAGCAGGGCCGGTTACACTGAAGCTTTCTTT.

J is TRBJ1-2 and V is TRBV19; D remains unclear. V gave up 3 bases and J gave up 5 bases, with 10 bases separating them. The CDR3 spans 13 residues. Per germline, CDR1 LNHDA and CDR2 SQIVND (reference sequence). CDR3 residues: CASSIDGLYGYTF. In nucleotides, the CDR3 is TGTGCCAGTAGTATCGACGGATTATATGGCTACACCTTC. The full variable domain, completed using reference TRBV19 and TRBJ1-2, is DGGITQSPKYLFRKEGQNVTLSCEQNLNHDAMYWYRQDPGQGLRLIYYSQIVNDFQKGDIAEGYSVSREKKESFPLTVTSAQKNPTAFYLCASSIDGLYGYTFGSGTRLTVV.

The chain joins TRBV20-1 to TRBJ1-1; the match to TRBD1 covers 7 bases. Germline CDR1 reads DFQATT; CDR2 reads SNEGSKA (reference sequence). With 6 bases clipped from V and 1 base from J, the junction kept 8 bases outside the gene matches. The CDR3 length is 14 residues. The CDR3 coding sequence is TGCAGTGCCGCTGACAGGGAGGGGAACACTGAAGCTTTCTTT. It is translated as CSAADREGNTEAFF.

This clonotype was seen a few times. The chain combines TRBV9 with TRBJ1-1, with D maybe TRBD1 (5 bases). The germline V gene has CDR1 SGDLS and CDR2 YYNGEE. The CDR3 contains 15 residues. V was clipped by 0 bases and J by 7 bases, with 16 bases between them. The CDR3 protein is CASSVGGGGTNEAFF. CDR3 nucleotides: TGTGCCAGCAGCGTAGGTGGGGGAGGGACCAATGAAGCTTTCTTT.

There are a few counts of this clonotype. The chain combines TRBV29-1 with TRBJ1-2; D remains unclear. The CDR3 loop spans 11 amino acids. The germline CDR1 and CDR2 sequences are SQVTM and ANQGSEA. The germline V and J ends were trimmed by 5 bases and 9 bases, with 13 bases remaining between them. The CDR3 DNA reads as TGCAGCGTTAGCCCAAGGCAAAGCTACACCTTC. Protein: CSVSPRQSYTF.

CDR3 protein: CSAPNPVYLANQETQYF. CDR3 sequence (DNA): TGCAGTGCCCCAAACCCTGTCTATCTAGCGAACCAAGAGACCCAGTACTTC. V gene TRBV20-1 combines with J gene TRBJ2-5; D might be TRBD2 (6 bases). From germline, CDR1 is DFQATT and CDR2 SNEGSKA (reference sequence). With 6 bases removed from V and 0 bases from J, the gap between germline ends came to 23 bases. This CDR3 has 17 residues.

This clonotype was recorded once. V gene TRBV7-9 combines with J gene TRBJ2-1; D not resolved. The germline V and J ends were trimmed by 1 base and 10 bases, with 17 bases remaining between them. CDR1 is SEHNR, CDR2 FQNEAQ, per germline (reference sequence). This CDR3 is built from 15 residues. CDR3 sequence: CASSLVAARLQEQFF. DNA of the CDR3: TGTGCCAGCAGCTTAGTGGCAGCCCGATTGCAGGAGCAGTTCTTC.

This clonotype was counted only a few times. The chain links TRBV2 to TRBJ2-1; 9 nucleotides line up with TRBD2. The CDR3 length is 15 residues. The V gene's germline CDR1 is SNHLY and CDR2 FYNNEI. The junction had 10 bases not matched to a gene; V was cut back by 4 bases and J by 9 bases. DNA of the CDR3: TGTGCCAGCAGTGGCAATAGCGGGGGCCCTGGTGAGCAGTTCTTC. Translation: CASSGNSGGPGEQFF.

This chain joins TRBV4-3 and TRBJ2-2, with 10 bases aligning to TRBD2. Germline CDR1 reads LGHNA; CDR2 reads YSLEER. This CDR3 comprises 16 residues. Trimming at V came to 3 bases and at J to 7 bases, leaving 8 bases not matched to a gene. CDR3 amino acids: CASSQGSGRVVGELFF. CDR3 DNA sequence: TGCGCCAGCAGCCAGGGGAGCGGGAGGGTTGTCGGGGAGCTGTTTTTT.

The genes are TRBV11-3 and TRBJ2-2; unclear D gene. This CDR3 region has 14 residues. V lost 4 bases to trimming and J lost 6 bases, with 12 bases between them. Germline V gene sequence: CDR1 SGHNT, CDR2 YENEEA. In nucleotides, the CDR3 is TGTGCCAGCAGCTCACTCTATCCCGCCGGGGAGCTGTTTTTT. Amino acids: CASSSLYPAGELFF. The variable domain in full, completed from reference TRBV11-3 and TRBJ2-2, reads EAGVVQSPRYKIIEKKQPVAFWCNPISGHNTLYWYLQNLGQGPELLIRYENEEAVDDSQLPKDRFSAERLKGVDSTLKIQPAELGDSAVYLCASSSLYPAGELFFGEGSRLTVL.

This clonotype was recorded a few times. The chain combines TRBV25-1 with TRBJ1-2; a weak D match, TRBD1 (5 bases). Trimming removed 1 base from V and 8 bases from J, with 17 bases in between. Looked up from germline, CDR1 is MGHDK and CDR2 is SYGVNS. The CDR3 has 15 residues. Here the CDR3 DNA reads TGTGCCAGCAGTGAATTGCAGGGTCTGATTGGAGGCTACACCTTC. Amino acids: CASSELQGLIGGYTF.

The CDR3 DNA reads TGTGCCAGCAGTCCCTACAGGGGGCTGGGGAACACTGAAGCTTTCTTT. Encoded protein: CASSPYRGLGNTEAFF. The chain couples TRBV28 to TRBJ1-1, with 9 bases fitting TRBD1. The germline gives CDR1 MDHEN, CDR2 SYDVKM. CDR3 length: 16 residues. Germline trimming cut 5 bases from V and 1 base from J; bases unmatched to any gene: 8. Looking up the rest from reference TRBV28 and TRBJ1-1 gives the full variable domain: DVKVTQSSRYLVKRTGEKVFLECVQDMDHENMFWYRQDPGLGLRLIYFSYDVKMKEKGDIPEGYSVSREKKERFSLILESASTNQTSMYLCASSPYRGLGNTEAFFGQGTRLTVV.

The J gene is TRBJ2-1, the V gene TRBV12-3 or TRBV12-4; 13 bases match TRBD2. This CDR3 has 17 residues. The V gene end was trimmed by 5 bases and the J gene end by 8 bases; junction bases not matched to a gene: 12. CDR3 protein: CASSPIGLAGVLDEQFF. CDR3 sequence (DNA): TGTGCCAGCAGTCCCATCGGACTAGCGGGAGTATTAGATGAGCAGTTCTTC.

The chain couples TRBV18 to TRBJ2-2; 7 nucleotides agree with TRBD1. The CDR3 has 17 amino acids. Germline CDR1 is KGHSH and CDR2 is LQKENI. The V segment lost 3 bases and the J segment 6 bases; nucleotides outside the gene matches: 13. The CDR3 DNA follows: TGTGCCAGCTCACCTTTCCCGACAGGGAATATCGCCGGGGAGCTGTTTTTT. Its translation: CASSPFPTGNIAGELFF.

This clonotype was recorded at least ten times. The genes are TRBV25-1 and TRBJ2-7; D is possibly TRBD1 (5 bases). The V gene's germline CDR1 is MGHDK and CDR2 SYGVNS. The CDR3 covers 12 residues. Trimming took 8 bases from V and 5 from J, leaving 13 bases between them. The CDR3 DNA is TGTGCCAGCCCTGAGACAGCCGACGAGCAGTACGTC. Translation gives CASPETADEQYV.

The chain carries TRBV30 and TRBJ2-7; D might be TRBD2 (5 bases). CDR3 size: 13 residues. The V gene's germline CDR1 is GTSNPN and CDR2 SVGIG (reference sequence). V was cut by 0 bases and J by 3 bases, with 9 bases left in between. For the CDR3, the DNA is TGTGCCTGGAGTGTCGCGGACTTCTACGAGCAGTACGTC. Translating gives CAWSVADFYEQYV.

This clonotype was recorded a few times. The rearrangement uses TRBV29-1 and TRBJ2-3, with 7 bases lining up with TRBD2. The V and J ends lost 1 base and 0 bases, in that order; junction bases with no gene match: 7. The germline V gene encodes CDR1 SQVTM and CDR2 ANQGSEA. The length of the CDR3 is 16 residues. In nucleotides, the CDR3 is TGCAGCGTTGAAGTCGTCCCTAGCGGTAGCACAGATACGCAGTATTTT. As protein: CSVEVVPSGSTDTQYF.

V is TRBV5-1 and J is TRBJ1-1, with D tentatively TRBD1 (5 bases). Germline CDR1 SGHRS, CDR2 YFSETQ. The V end lost 1 base, the J end lost 0 bases, and 13 bases lay between the germline ends. This CDR3 is 16 amino acids long. In DNA, the CDR3 is TGCGCCAGCAGCTTGAAGCCCGGGACCTTGAACACTGAAGCTTTCTTT. Translation gives CASSLKPGTLNTEAFF.

This clonotype was found a few times. The chain links TRBV2 to TRBJ2-7; perhaps TRBD2 as D (6 bases). Germline CDR1 reads SNHLY; CDR2 reads FYNNEI. This CDR3 is built from 17 residues. Trimming cost V 5 bases and J 3 bases, with 23 bases left between them. The CDR3 here is CASSPLGRGDPYYEQYV. For the CDR3, the DNA is TGTGCCAGCAGTCCCCTCGGGCGGGGCGACCCTTACTACGAGCAGTACGTC.

This clonotype was seen only a few times. This CDR3 reads CASGREYEQYV. The CDR3 DNA reads as TGTGCCAGCGGTAGGGAGTACGAGCAGTACGTC. The J gene is TRBJ2-7, the V gene TRBV7-2; perhaps TRBD2 as D (5 bases). Per germline, CDR1 SGHTA and CDR2 FQGNSA. Trimming cost V 8 bases and J 4 bases, with 9 bases left between them. This CDR3 is built from 11 residues.

This chain links TRBV19 with TRBJ2-2; D not resolved. The CDR3 is 12 residues long. Germline V CDR1 and CDR2: LNHDA, SQIVND (reference sequence). V lost 3 bases, J lost 3 bases, and 2 bases lay in between. Here the CDR3 DNA reads TGTGCCAGTAGTATGTACACCGGGGAGCTGTTTTTT. It encodes CASSMYTGELFF.

The chain joins TRBV7-9 to TRBJ2-3; 14 bases are shared with TRBD2. The CDR3 is made up of 17 amino acids. Per the germline V gene, CDR1 is SEHNR and CDR2 is FQNEAQ (reference sequence). Germline trimming cut 9 bases from V and 4 bases from J; bases unmatched to any gene: 12. CDR3 DNA: TGTGCCAGGGGCCCTCCGGGACTAGCGGGAGCCTCAGATACGCAGTATTTT. It yields the protein CARGPPGLAGASDTQYF. The full variable domain, completed using reference TRBV7-9 and TRBJ2-3, is DTGVSQNPRHKITKRGQNVTFRCDPISEHNRLYWYRQTLGQGPEFLTYFQNEAQLEKSRLLSDRFSAERPKGSFSTLEIQRTEQGDSAMYLCARGPPGLAGASDTQYFGPGTRLTVL.

This clonotype was seen a few times. This sequence joins TRBV10-3 and TRBJ2-1, with D perhaps TRBD1 (5 bases). From germline, CDR1 is ENHRY and CDR2 SYGVKD. V dropped 4 bases and J dropped 2 bases, with 15 bases sitting between them. The CDR3 runs to 16 residues. Here the CDR3 DNA reads TGTGCCATCAGTGGGAGACAGCGCCCTCCCTACAATGAGCAGTTCTTC. Protein: CAISGRQRPPYNEQFF.

This clonotype has a handful of counts. The V gene is TRBV12-3 or TRBV12-4, the J gene TRBJ1-1; no definite D call. V was cut by 2 bases and J by 0 bases, with 10 bases left in between. The CDR3 extends over 15 amino acids. CDR3 in amino acids: CASSLKPGMNTEAFF. Written as DNA, the CDR3 is TGTGCCAGCAGTTTAAAGCCGGGGATGAACACTGAAGCTTTCTTT.

This clonotype was detected many times. V usage is TRBV25-1 and J usage is TRBJ1-4, with 7 bases that match TRBD1. This CDR3 spans 16 amino acids. CDR1 MGHDK and CDR2 SYGVNS come from the germline V gene. J gave up 1 base and V 8 bases, and 10 bases lay outside the gene matches. CDR3 DNA sequence: TGTGCCAGCGCCGCACAGGGGTGGAAAACTAATGAAAAACTGTTTTTT. Its translation: CASAAQGWKTNEKLFF.